The entry below describes one T cell receptor beta chain. What antigen it recognizes has not been identified. The record has no base qualities; no much larger clone is one base away. These data belong to a study of blood T cell repertoires in COVID-19 (dated by TCRdb to about 2020). Regarding the research as a whole: Samples covering the acute and convalescent phases of COVID-19 were provided by collaborators in the United States, Italy and Spain. The prospective study material was composed of cDNA or gDNA derived from T cells, B-cell-depleted T cells, or PBMCs. The dataset comprised deeply sampled blood TCRbeta repertoires from subjects exposed to, actively infected with, or recovered from COVID-19. The repertoires were released in a freely available public database meant as a resource for research on the immune response to SARS-CoV-2. The samples were drawn from two sources: the first 160 participants of the ongoing ImmuneRACE study, and over 950 subjects contributed by 6 global collaborators. Nearly every sample came with metadata listing a de-identified subject ID, COVID-19 status, age in years and sex. Where available, HLA class I and class II types were taken from metadata supplied by the sample provider and were not determined by assay-based typing. On the study overall, not on this receptor specifically: The quantity of clinical and demographic metadata differed by source and by participant and was supplied without curation.

Samples from volunteer blood donors who had recovered from COVID-19 were contributed by a second Seattle source. Whole blood was collected in K2EDTA tubes by collaborating institutions according to the institutions' own protocols. For TCRbeta analysis, collaborators shipped samples in one of three forms: frozen whole blood, isolated PBMCs, or DNA extracted from either of those sample types. The immunoSEQ Assay, a bias-controlled multiplex PCR, was used to amplify TCRbeta CDR3 regions from genomic DNA. The study's processing was this. The number of nucleated cells in each sample was estimated from the amplification of reference gene primers within the assay. To quantify the absolute abundance of each unique TCRbeta CDR3 rearrangement, sequence reads were collapsed and filtered. Productive Simpson clonality was computed per sample as the square root of Simpson's diversity index over productive rearrangements. TCRdb took this table from immuneACCESS and kept in-frame rearrangements with V and J called. Such tables lack part of the clones; where checked against another copy, unresolved V genes explain under half of the gap, and the rest is unexplained. Clone size and the V and J calls come from that table; the DNA yielded D and trimming. The sample table contains some 200,000 clones; only one count was recorded for around nine tenths of them. The biggest ten clones account for roughly 0.9% of the sample.

Inclusive of the bounding cysteine and phenylalanine, the CDR3 is 15 residues long. The entry retains the CDR3 DNA only, 45 bases that are in frame from base 1. Taken from the germline V gene, the CDR1 and CDR2 loops are SGHTA and FQGNSA. Unmatched junction bases come to 6, with V trimmed by 3 bases and J by 6 bases. Sequences were obtained from peripheral blood. The TCR originated in a woman aged 18-29 years who had recovered from COVID-19. Here the chain combines TRBV7-2 and TRBJ2-1, with 9 bases in between that match TRBD2. CDR3 loop: CASSFSSGGRNEQFF. The DNA sequence is as follows: TGTGCCAGCAGCTTCTCCAGCGGGGGGCGCAATGAGCAGTTCTTC.